This TCR beta chain was sequenced during a study of T cell responses to AZD1222 COVID-19 vaccine. Data came from immunoSEQ multiplex PCR; TCRdb stores just in-frame clones and leaves some out. The data show 85,000 to 110,000 clones, around nine tenths seen once. This clonotype originated in an adult in good health. The material sequenced was peripheral blood, taken on day 0 of AZD1222 vaccination.

CDR3 amino acids: CASSSWAGEADTQYF. CDR3 sequence (DNA): TGTGCCAGTAGTAGCTGGGCGGGAGAGGCAGATACGCAGTATTTT. The J gene is TRBJ2-3, the V gene TRBV19; TRBD2 matches 7 bases. V shed 4 bases and J 4 bases; nucleotides not matched to a gene: 8. Germline-derived CDR1 and CDR2 are LNHDA and SQIVND (reference sequence). The CDR3 is made up of 15 amino acids. Combining the CDR3 with reference TRBV19 and TRBJ2-3 gives the whole variable domain DGGITQSPKYLFRKEGQNVTLSCEQNLNHDAMYWYRQDPGQGLRLIYYSQIVNDFQKGDIAEGYSVSREKKESFPLTVTSAQKNPTAFYLCASSSWAGEADTQYFGPGTRLTVL.